This TCR beta chain was profiled in a study of blood T cell repertoires in COVID-19. At the level of the study: Donors in the United States, Italy and Spain gave samples during acute or convalescent COVID-19. From T cells, B-cell-depleted T cells, or PBMCs came the material, which was cDNA or gDNA.

This CDR3 comprises 16 residues. Trimming removed 1 base from V and 3 bases from J; junction bases left unmatched: 4. CDR1 is SGDLS, CDR2 YYNGEE, per germline. Authors' methods: Researchers report that nucleated cell counts were estimated from reference gene primer amplification. TCRdb's table, derived via immunoSEQ multiplex PCR, lists solely in-frame clones and lacks some. The V and J calls and clone size were taken over from that table, and D and trimming were inferred from the DNA. The sample has fewer than 70,000 clones, less than 90% seen once. The source is a woman in her sixties or seventies with active COVID-19. The rearrangement links TRBV9 to TRBJ2-1; 10 nucleotides agree with TRBD2. The material sequenced was peripheral blood. CDR3 in DNA: TGTGCCAGCAGCGTACACCGGACTAGCGGCTACAATGAGCAGTTCTTC. Translation gives CASSVHRTSGYNEQFF.